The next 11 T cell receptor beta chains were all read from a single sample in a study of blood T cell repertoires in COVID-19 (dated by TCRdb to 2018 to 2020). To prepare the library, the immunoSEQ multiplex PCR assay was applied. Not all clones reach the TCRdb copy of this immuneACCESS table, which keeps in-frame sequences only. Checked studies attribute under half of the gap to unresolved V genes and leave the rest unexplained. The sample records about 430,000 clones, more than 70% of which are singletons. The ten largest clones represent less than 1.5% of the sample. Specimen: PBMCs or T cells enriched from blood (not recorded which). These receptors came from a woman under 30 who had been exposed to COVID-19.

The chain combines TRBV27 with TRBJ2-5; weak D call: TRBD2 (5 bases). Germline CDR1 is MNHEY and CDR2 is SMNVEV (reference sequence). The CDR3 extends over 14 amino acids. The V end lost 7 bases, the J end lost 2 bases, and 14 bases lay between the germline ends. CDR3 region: CASTSGNPQETQYF. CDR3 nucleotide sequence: TGTGCCAGCACCTCGGGGAATCCTCAAGAGACCCAGTACTTC.

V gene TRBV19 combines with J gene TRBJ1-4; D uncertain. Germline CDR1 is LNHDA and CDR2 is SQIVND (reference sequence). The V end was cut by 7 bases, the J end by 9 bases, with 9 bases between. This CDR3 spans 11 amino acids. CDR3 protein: CASKENQKLFF. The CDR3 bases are TGTGCCAGTAAAGAGAATCAAAAACTGTTTTTT.

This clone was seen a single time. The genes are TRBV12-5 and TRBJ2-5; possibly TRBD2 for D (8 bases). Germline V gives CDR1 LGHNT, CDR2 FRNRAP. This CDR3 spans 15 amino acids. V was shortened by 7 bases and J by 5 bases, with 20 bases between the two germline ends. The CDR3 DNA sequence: TGTGCTAGTGTGCCGGGAGGGGGCCAGGGGGAGACCCAGTACTTC. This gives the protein CASVPGGGQGETQYF.

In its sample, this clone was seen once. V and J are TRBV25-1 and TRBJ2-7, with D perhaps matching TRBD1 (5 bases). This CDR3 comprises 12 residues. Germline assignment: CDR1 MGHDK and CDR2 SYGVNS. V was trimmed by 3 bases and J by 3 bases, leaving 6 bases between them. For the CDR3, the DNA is TGTGCCAGCAGTGACAGGGTCTACGAGCAGTACTTC. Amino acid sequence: CASSDRVYEQYF.

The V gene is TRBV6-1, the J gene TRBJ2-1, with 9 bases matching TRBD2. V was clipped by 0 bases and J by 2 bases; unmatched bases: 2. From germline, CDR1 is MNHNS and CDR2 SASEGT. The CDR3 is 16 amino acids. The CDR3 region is CASSEARGGAYNEQFF. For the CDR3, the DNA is TGTGCCAGCAGTGAAGCGCGCGGGGGGGCCTACAATGAGCAGTTCTTC.

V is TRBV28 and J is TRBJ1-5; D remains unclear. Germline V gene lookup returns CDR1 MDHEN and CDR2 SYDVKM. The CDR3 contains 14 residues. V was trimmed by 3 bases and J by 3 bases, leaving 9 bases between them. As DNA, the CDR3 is TGTGCCAGCAGTTTTAGCGGCCCCAATCAGCCCCAGCATTTT. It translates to CASSFSGPNQPQHF.

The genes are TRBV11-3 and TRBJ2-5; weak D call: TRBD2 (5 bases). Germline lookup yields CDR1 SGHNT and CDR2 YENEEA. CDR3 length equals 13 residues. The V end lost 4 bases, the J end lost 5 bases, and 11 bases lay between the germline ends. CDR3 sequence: CASSSTSRETQYF. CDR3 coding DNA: TGTGCCAGCAGCTCCACTAGTAGGGAGACCCAGTACTTC.

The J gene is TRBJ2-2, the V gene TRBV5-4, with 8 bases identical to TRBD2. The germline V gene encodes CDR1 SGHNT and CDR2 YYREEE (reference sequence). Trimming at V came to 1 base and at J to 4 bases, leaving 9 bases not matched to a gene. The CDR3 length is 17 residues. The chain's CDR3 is CASSLMSGSFGTGELFF. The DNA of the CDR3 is TGTGCCAGCAGCTTGATGAGCGGGAGTTTCGGCACCGGGGAGCTGTTTTTT.

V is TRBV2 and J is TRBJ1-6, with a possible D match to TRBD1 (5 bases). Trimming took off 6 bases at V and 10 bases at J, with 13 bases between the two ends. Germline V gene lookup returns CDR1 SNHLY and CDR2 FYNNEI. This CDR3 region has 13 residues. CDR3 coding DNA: TGTGCCAGCAGGGAAACGGGGGGGTCACCCCTCCACTTT. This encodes CASRETGGSPLHF.

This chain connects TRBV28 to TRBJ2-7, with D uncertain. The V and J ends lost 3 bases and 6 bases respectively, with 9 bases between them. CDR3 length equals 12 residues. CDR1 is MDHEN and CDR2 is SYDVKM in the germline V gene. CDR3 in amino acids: CASSFLGFEQYF. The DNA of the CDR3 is TGTGCCAGCAGTTTTCTCGGGTTCGAGCAGTACTTC.

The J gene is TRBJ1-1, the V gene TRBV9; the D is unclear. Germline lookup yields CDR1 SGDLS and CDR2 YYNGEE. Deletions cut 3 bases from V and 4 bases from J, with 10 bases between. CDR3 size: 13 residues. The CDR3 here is CASSAGSGTEAFF. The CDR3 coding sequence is TGTGCCAGCAGCGCTGGGTCGGGCACTGAAGCTTTCTTT.